This T cell receptor (beta chain) was captured by sequencing in a study of blood T cell repertoires in COVID-19. As processed by the authors: Amplification of reference gene primers was used by the study to estimate nucleated cell counts. This table comes from immunoSEQ multiplex PCR, and its TCRdb copy is limited to in-frame clones, with some not included. For V, J and clone size, that table is used; D and trimming come from the DNA. The data contain about 280,000 clones, about 90% of them singletons. The CDR3 is 15 residues long. V lost 7 bases and J lost 0, with 16 bases in between. Germline loops: CDR1 MNHNY, CDR2 SVGAGI (reference sequence).

The source material was peripheral blood. The gene calls are TRBV6-6 and TRBJ2-7; D perhaps matches TRBD1 (6 bases). This receptor was taken from a woman aged 25 to 39 with COVID-19, enrolled during active disease. Here the CDR3 DNA reads TGTGCCAGCAAATTCGACAGGACTGACTCCTACGAGCAGTACTTC. This sequence encodes CASKFDRTDSYEQYF.